This T cell receptor (beta chain) was retrieved from a study of blood T cell repertoires in COVID-19. Original handling: From reference gene primer amplification, estimates of nucleated cell counts were derived. Produced via immunoSEQ multiplex PCR; TCRdb's table is partial and in-frame only. That table furnishes V, J and clone size, whereas the DNA furnished D and trimming. The sample carries 300,000 to 350,000 clones, roughly nine tenths recorded once. Participant ages covered roughly 18 to 89 years across about two dozen US areas. V lost 4 bases to trimming and J lost 3 bases, with 10 bases between them. Germline V gives CDR1 SGHDN, CDR2 FVKESK. The CDR3 has 14 residues.

Specimen: PBMCs or T cells enriched from blood (not recorded which). This receptor was identified in a young woman who had recovered from COVID-19. V gene TRBV14 combines with J gene TRBJ2-1; D unclear. CDR3 bases: TGTGCCAGCAGCCTGCCTGCGAACTACAATGAGCAGTTCTTC. Translated, it gives CASSLPANYNEQFF.